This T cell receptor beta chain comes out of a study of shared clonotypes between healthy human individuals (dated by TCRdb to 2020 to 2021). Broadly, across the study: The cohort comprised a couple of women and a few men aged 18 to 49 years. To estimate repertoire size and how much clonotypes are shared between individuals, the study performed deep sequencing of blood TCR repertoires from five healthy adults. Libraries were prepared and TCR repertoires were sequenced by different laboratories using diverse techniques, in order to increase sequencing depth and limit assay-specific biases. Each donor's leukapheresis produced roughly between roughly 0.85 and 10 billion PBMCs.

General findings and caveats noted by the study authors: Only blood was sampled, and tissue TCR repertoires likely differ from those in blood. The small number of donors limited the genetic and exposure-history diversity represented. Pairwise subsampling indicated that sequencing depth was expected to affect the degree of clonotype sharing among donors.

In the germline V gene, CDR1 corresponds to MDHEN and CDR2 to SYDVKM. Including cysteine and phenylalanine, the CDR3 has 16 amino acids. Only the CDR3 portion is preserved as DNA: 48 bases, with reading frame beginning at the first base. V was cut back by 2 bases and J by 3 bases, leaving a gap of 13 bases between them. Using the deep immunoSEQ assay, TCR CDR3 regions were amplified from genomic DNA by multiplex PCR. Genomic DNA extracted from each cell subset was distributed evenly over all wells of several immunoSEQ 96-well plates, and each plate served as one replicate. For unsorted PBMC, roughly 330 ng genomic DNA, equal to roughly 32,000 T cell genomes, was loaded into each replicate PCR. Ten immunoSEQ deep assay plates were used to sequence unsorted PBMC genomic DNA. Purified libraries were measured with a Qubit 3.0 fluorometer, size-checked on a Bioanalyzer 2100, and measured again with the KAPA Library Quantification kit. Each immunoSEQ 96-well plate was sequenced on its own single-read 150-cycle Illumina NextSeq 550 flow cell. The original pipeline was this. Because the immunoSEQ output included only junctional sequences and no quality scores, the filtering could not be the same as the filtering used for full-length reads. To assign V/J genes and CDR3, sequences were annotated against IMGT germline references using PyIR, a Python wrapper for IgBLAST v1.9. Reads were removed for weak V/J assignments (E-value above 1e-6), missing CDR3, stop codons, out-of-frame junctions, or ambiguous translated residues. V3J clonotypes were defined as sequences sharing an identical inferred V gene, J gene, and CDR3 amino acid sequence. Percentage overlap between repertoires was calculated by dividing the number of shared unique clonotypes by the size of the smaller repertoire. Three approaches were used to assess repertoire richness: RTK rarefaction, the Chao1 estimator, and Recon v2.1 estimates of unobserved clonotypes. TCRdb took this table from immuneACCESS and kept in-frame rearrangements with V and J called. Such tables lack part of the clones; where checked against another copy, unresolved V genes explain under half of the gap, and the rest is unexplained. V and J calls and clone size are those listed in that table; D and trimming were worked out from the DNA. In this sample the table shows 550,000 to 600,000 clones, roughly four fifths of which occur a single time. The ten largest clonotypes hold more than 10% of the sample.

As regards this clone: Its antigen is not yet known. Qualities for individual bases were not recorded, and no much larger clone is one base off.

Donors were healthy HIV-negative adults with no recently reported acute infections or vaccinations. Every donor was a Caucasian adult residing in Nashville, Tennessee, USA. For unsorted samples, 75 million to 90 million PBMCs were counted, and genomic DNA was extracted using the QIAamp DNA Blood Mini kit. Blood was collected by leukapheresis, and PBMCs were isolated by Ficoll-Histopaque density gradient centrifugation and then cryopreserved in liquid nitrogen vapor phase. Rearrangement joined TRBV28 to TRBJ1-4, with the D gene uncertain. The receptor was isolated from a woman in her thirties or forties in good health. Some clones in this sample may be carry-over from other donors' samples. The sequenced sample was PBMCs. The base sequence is TGTGCCAGCAGTTTAGGAGAGAGCGGGGCTAATGAAAAACTGTTTTTT. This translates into CASSLGESGANEKLFF.